This entry describes one TCR beta chain. This record belongs to a study of T cell changes during pregnancy in multiple sclerosis. Sequenced by immunoSEQ multiplex PCR; TCRdb stores in-frame clones only, minus some. The data contain about 39,000 clones, roughly 93% of them singletons. V shed 3 bases and J shed 2 bases, with 10 bases lying between them. The germline V gene has CDR1 WSHSY and CDR2 SAAADI. The CDR3 has 14 amino acids. The rearrangement joins TRBV10-2 to TRBJ1-1; D remains ambiguous. This specimen was CD4+ T cells from peripheral blood mononuclear cells, taken after pregnancy. The source of this sequence is a female donor with multiple sclerosis, enrolled in a pregnancy study. CDR3 sequence (DNA): TGCGCCAGCAGTGACCCCGGGGAAAACACTGAAGCTTTCTTT. This sequence encodes CASSDPGENTEAFF.